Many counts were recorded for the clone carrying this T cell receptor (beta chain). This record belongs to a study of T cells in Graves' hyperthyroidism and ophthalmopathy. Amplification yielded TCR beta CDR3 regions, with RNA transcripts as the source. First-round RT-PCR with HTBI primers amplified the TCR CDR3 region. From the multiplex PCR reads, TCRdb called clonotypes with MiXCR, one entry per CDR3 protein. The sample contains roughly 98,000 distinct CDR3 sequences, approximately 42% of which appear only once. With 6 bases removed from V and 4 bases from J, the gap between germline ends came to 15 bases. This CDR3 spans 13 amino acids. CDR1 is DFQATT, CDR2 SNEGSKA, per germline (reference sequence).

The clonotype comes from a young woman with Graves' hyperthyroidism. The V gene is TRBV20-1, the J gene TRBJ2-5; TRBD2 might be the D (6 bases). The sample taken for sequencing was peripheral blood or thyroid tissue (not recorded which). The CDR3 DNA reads TGCAGTGCCTCGTCCCAGACTAGAGAGACCCAGTACTTC. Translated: CSASSQTRETQYF.